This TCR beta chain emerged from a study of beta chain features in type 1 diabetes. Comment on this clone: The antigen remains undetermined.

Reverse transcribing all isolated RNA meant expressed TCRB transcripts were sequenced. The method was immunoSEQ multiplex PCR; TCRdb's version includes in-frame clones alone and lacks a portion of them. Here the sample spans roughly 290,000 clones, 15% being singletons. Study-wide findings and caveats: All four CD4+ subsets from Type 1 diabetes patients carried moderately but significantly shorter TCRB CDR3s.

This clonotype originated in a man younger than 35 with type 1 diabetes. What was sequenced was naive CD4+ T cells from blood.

CDR3 sequence (DNA): TGTGCCAGCAGCTTGGCTCTCGCGGGGTCCCACGAGCAGTACTTC. This gives the protein CASSLALAGSHEQYF. The J gene is TRBJ2-7, the V gene TRBV5-4; D is possibly TRBD2 (6 bases). The CDR3 contains 15 residues. Trimming took 0 bases from V and 5 from J, leaving 15 bases between them. Germline-derived CDR1 and CDR2 are SGHNT and YYREEE (reference sequence).